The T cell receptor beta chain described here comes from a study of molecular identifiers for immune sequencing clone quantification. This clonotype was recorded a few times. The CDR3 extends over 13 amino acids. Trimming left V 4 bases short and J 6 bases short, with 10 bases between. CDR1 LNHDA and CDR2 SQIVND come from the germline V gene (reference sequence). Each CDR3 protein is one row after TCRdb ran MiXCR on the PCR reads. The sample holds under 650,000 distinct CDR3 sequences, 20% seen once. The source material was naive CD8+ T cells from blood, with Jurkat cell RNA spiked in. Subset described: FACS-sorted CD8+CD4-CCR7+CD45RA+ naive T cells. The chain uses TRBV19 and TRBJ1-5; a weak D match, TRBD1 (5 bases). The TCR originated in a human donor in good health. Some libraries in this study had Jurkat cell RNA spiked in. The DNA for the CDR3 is TGTGCCAGTAGTACGTGGGGCGGTCAGCCCCAGCATTTT. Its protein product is CASSTWGGQPQHF.